The 5 T cell receptor beta chains in this list originate from one sample, sequenced in a study of T cell clonality in common variable immunodeficiency (dated by TCRdb to about 2015). Libraries came from the immunoSEQ multiplex PCR assay. The source is immuneACCESS, and TCRdb retained only in-frame sequences with V and J called. Part of the clones is not carried over; for the studies checked, unresolved V genes explain less than half of this, and the remainder is unexplained. Across this sample, tens of thousands of clones were tabulated and none appeared just once. The ten biggest clones cover around 3% of the sample. For these TCRs, the target antigens are not known. Results the study describes overall, beyond this receptor: Reportedly, TCRbeta sequences from CVID had fewer deletions and N-nucleotide insertions, and highly modified clones with 13 or more V deletions were absent from CVID.

Material: peripheral blood mononuclear cells. Receptor source: a human donor with common variable immunodeficiency.

This clone appeared many times. The read falls 3 residues short of the CDR3 end, and the missing part is taken from the germline J gene. This rearrangement joins TRBV5-1 to TRBJ2-7; D perhaps matches TRBD2 (5 bases). With 0 bases removed from V and 6 bases from J, the gap between germline ends came to 13 bases. CDR1 is SGHRS, CDR2 YFSETQ, per germline. This CDR3 is built from 14 residues. CDR3 DNA (partial): TGCGCCAGCAGCTTGGGGGGAGTAGCGTCCGAG. Translating it yields CASSLGGVASE. The full CDR3 reads CASSLGGVASEQYF.

This clone was counted ten times or more. The sequence runs out 3 residues before the end of the CDR3; the remainder is reconstructed from the germline J gene. The genes are TRBV30 and TRBJ1-2, with 8 bases matching TRBD1. This CDR3 region has 15 residues. Trimming removed 0 bases from V and 4 bases from J; junction bases left unmatched: 7. From germline, CDR1 is GTSNPN and CDR2 SVGIG (reference sequence). CDR3 residues: CAWSVRHRGGYGYTF. The part of the CDR3 DNA that was read is TGTGCCTGGAGTGTAAGGCACAGGGGGGGCTATGGC.

By sample share, this clone is medium-sized (0.01 to 0.1%). The CDR3 extends 3 residues past the end of the read, so its final part is completed from the germline J gene. This chain links TRBV29-1 with TRBJ2-1, with D tentatively TRBD1 (5 bases). V was cut by 1 base and J by 0 bases, with 7 bases left in between. The germline V gene encodes CDR1 SQVTM and CDR2 ANQGSEA. The CDR3 contains 14 residues. The CDR3 region is CSVEAGFSYNEQFF. The sequenced part of the CDR3 DNA is TGCAGCGTTGAAGCAGGGTTCTCCTACAATGAG.

Ten or more counts support this clone. The DNA ends 3 residues before the CDR3 does, and the rest of the CDR3 is filled in from the germline J gene. The chain is built from TRBV18 and TRBJ2-7; 9 bases align to TRBD2. Germline V gives CDR1 KGHSH, CDR2 LQKENI. V gave up 6 bases and J gave up 3 bases; unmatched junction bases: 9. This CDR3 is built from 15 residues. CDR3 protein: CASSYFSGSFYEQYF. The part of the CDR3 DNA that was read is TGTGCCAGCTCTTATTTTAGCGGGAGCTTCTACGAG.

This clone was counted between two and nine times. CDR3 in amino acids: CASSTGLAHTGELFF. CDR3 DNA (partial): TGTGCCAGCAGTACGGGACTAGCGCACACCGGGGAG. The gene calls are TRBV7-9 and TRBJ2-2, with 10 bases lining up with TRBD2. The observed sequence ends 3 residues before the CDR3 terminus, with the missing tail filled in from the germline J gene. Germline V gene lookup returns CDR1 SEHNR and CDR2 FQNEAQ (reference sequence). The CDR3 loop spans 15 amino acids. The J segment lost 3 bases and the V segment lost 6 bases, leaving 4 bases of the junction unmatched.